The clone carrying this T cell receptor beta chain has ten or more counts. Its antigen remains unidentified. The sample belongs to a study of response to subunit inactivated influenza vaccine. Study-level points and caveats: Few new T cells, the authors suggested, are recruited by each seasonal influenza vaccination.

MiXCR, run by TCRdb on the RT-PCR reads, gives a single entry per CDR3 protein. The repertoire includes roughly 760,000 distinct CDR3 sequences, around 21% of them detected once, and roughly a tenth sits in the top ten. The ends were cut back, 5 bases at V and 2 bases at J, with 11 bases in the middle. The germline V gene encodes CDR1 SGHTA and CDR2 FQGTGA. This CDR3 is built from 14 residues. V gene TRBV7-3 combines with J gene TRBJ2-3; D unresolved. Sequences were derived from PBMCs from blood, sampled 5 days after vaccination. This TCR derives from a man between 50 and 59 years old who received an inactivated influenza vaccine. CDR3: CASSLTGFTDTQYF. DNA of the CDR3: TGTGCCAGCAGCCTGACCGGGTTCACAGATACGCAGTATTTT.